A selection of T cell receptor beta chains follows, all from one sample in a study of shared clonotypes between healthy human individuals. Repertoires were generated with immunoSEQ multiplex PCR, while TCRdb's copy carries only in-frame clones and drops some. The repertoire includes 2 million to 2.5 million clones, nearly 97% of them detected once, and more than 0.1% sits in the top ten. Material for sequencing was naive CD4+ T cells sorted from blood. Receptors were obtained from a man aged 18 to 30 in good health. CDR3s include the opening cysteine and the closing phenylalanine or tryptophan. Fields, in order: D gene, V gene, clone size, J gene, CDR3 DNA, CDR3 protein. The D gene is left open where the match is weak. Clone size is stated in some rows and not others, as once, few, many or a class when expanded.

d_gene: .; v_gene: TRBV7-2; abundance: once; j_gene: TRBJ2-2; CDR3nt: TGTGCCAGCAACCTCCGCGGGACAGCCAACACCGGGGAGCTGTTTTTT; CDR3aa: CASNLRGTANTGELFF
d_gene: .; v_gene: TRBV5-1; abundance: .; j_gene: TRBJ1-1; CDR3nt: TGCGCCAGCAGCTACACCGGGACGTCTGAAGCTTTCTTT; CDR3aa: CASSYTGTSEAFF
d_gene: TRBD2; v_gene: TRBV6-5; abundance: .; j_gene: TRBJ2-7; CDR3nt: TGTGCCAGCCAATCCGGGACTAGCGGGACCTACGAGCAGTACTTC; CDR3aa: CASQSGTSGTYEQYF
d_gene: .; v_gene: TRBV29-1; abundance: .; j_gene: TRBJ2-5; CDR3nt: TGCAGCGTCGCCTCGGGGGCCCAAGAGACCCAGTACTTC; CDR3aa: CSVASGAQETQYF
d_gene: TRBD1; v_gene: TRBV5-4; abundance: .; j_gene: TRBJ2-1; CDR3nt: TGTGCCAGCAGCTACGGACAGGGGTACAATGAGCAGTTCTTC; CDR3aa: CASSYGQGYNEQFF
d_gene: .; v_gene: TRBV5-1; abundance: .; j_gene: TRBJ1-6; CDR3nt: TGCGCCAGCAGCTTGGAATCTGGGGCGGGGCAGCCCTATAATTCACCCCTCCACTTT; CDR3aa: CASSLESGAGQPYNSPLHF
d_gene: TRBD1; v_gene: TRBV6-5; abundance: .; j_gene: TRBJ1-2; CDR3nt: TGTGCCAGCAGTGTCAGGGGGGGCTATGGCTACACCTTC; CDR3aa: CASSVRGGYGYTF
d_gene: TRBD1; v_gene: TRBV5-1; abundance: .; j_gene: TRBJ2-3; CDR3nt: TGCGCCAGCAGCATAAAGACAGGGGGGACAGATACGCAGTATTTT; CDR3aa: CASSIKTGGTDTQYF
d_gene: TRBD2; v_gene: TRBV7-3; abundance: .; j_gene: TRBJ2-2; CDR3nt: TGTGCCAGCAGTCGTATTAGCGGGGGCCCGAACACCGGGGAGCTGTTTTTT; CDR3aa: CASSRISGGPNTGELFF
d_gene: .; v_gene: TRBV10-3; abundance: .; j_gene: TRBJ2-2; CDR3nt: TGTGCCATCGGGGGGAACACCGGGGAGCTGTTTTTT; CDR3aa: CAIGGNTGELFF
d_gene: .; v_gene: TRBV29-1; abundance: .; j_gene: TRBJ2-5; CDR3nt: TGCAGTGTATCCCAAGAGACCCAGTACTTC; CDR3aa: CSVSQETQYF
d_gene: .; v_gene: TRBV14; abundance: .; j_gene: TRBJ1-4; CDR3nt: TGTGCCAGCAGCCAAGGGGGTATCGGTGAAAAACTGTTTTTT; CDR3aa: CASSQGGIGEKLFF
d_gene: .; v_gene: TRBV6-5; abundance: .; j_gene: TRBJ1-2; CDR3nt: TGTGCCAGCAGTAATCAGATTAACTATGGCTACACCTTC; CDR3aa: CASSNQINYGYTF
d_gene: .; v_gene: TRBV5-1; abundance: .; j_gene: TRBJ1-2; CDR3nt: TGCGCCAGCAGCTTGGCCCTATCTGCAAACTATGGCTACACCTTC; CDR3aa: CASSLALSANYGYTF
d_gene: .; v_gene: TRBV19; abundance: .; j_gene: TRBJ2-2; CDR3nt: TGTGCCAGTAGTATTGGAGGGGTCGCCGGGGAGCTGTTTTTT; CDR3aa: CASSIGGVAGELFF
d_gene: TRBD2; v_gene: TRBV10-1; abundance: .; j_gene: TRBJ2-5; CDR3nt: TGCGCCAGCAGTACCTCGGCGGGAGGGGAAGAGACCCAGTACTTC; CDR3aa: CASSTSAGGEETQYF
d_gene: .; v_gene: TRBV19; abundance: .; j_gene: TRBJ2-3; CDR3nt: TGTGCCAGTAGTATGGGCCGGGCAGATACGCAGTATTTT; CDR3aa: CASSMGRADTQYF
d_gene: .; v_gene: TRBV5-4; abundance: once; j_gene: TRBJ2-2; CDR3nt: TGTGCCAGCAGCTTGGAACAGGGATGGACCGGGGAGCTGTTTTTT; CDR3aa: CASSLEQGWTGELFF
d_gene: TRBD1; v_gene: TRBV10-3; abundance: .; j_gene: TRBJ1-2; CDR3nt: TGTGCCTCCGGGACACCTCCCCAGGGGGGAGGCTACACCTTC; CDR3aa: CASGTPPQGGGYTF
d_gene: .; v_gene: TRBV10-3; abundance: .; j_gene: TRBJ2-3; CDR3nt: TGTGCCATCAACTACAAGAAGGACACAGATACGCAGTATTTT; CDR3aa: CAINYKKDTDTQYF
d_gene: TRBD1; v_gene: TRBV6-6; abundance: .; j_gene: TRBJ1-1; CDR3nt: TGTGCCAGCAGTTGGGGAGTATCGGGACAGATGGGCGCTTTCTTT; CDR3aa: CASSWGVSGQMGAFF
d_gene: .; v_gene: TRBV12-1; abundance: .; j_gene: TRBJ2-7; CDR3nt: TGTGCCAGCAGCTTATTGCGGGGGAACCCAACCTACGAGCAGTACTTC; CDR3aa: CASSLLRGNPTYEQYF
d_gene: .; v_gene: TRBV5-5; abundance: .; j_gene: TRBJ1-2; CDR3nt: TGTGCCAGCAGCTCGCGGGACGGTACTAACTATGGCTACACCTTC; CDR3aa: CASSSRDGTNYGYTF
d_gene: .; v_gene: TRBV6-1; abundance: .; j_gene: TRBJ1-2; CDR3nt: TGTGCCAGCAGTGAATTATTAAGGGGTCGAGAGGAAGTTGGCACCTTC; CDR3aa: CASSELLRGREEVGTF
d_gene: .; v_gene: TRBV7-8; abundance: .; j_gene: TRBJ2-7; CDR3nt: TGTGCCAGCAGCGCCAACAGGGTGGGCTCCTACGAGCAGTACTTC; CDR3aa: CASSANRVGSYEQYF
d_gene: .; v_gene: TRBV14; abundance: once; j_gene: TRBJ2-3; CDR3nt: TGTGCCAGCAGCCAAGATATCCGGGGGAACACAGATACGCAGTATTTT; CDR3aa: CASSQDIRGNTDTQYF
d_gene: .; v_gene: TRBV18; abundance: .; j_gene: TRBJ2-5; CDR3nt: TGTGCCAGCTCACCGATCCAGGGAAGTCAAGAGACCCAGTACTTC; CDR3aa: CASSPIQGSQETQYF